The next 3 T cell receptor beta chains were all read from a single sample in a study of chemoradiotherapy in HPV16-positive cancers. This table comes from immunoSEQ multiplex PCR, and its TCRdb copy is limited to in-frame clones, with some not included. This sample has about 870 clones; roughly 86% occur once, and the top ten carry roughly 3.7%. This material consisted of tumor tissue, taken from a patient who underwent chemoradiotherapy. The receptors here all came from a human donor with HPV-associated anogenital cancer.

The rearrangement uses TRBV7-3 and TRBJ2-3; D might be TRBD1 or TRBD2, each matching 5 bases. CDR1 and CDR2 from the germline V gene are SGHTA and FQGTGA. CDR3 length: 15 amino acids. The germline V and J ends were trimmed by 5 bases and 0 bases, with 12 bases remaining between them. Here the CDR3 DNA reads TGTGCCAGCAGCCTTGCTTGGGGGAGCACAGATACGCAGTATTTT. Protein sequence: CASSLAWGSTDTQYF.

The gene calls are TRBV12-5 and TRBJ1-2; possibly TRBD1 for D (5 bases). The germline V gene has CDR1 LGHNT and CDR2 FRNRAP. The CDR3 loop spans 13 amino acids. Deletions cut 5 bases from V and 8 bases from J, with 15 bases between. The CDR3 bases are TGTGCTAGTGGTACTCCGACAGTTCGGGGCTACACCTTC. This encodes CASGTPTVRGYTF.

The gene calls are TRBV4-1 and TRBJ2-4, with no clear D. Trimming removed 0 bases at V and 4 bases at J, with 10 bases between. Per the germline V gene, CDR1 is MGHRA and CDR2 is YSYEKL. This CDR3 has 15 residues. CDR3 residues: CASSQERKEKNIQYF. For the CDR3, the DNA is TGCGCCAGCAGCCAAGAGCGGAAAGAGAAAAACATTCAGTACTTC.